This T cell receptor beta chain stems from a study of T cell changes during pregnancy in multiple sclerosis. Assay used: immunoSEQ multiplex PCR; TCRdb lists only in-frame clones, some missing. The data hold 90,000 or so clones, with roughly nine tenths observed a single time. Trimming at V came to 4 bases and at J to 7 bases, leaving 9 bases not matched to a gene. Germline CDR1 SQVTM, CDR2 ANQGSEA. The CDR3 length is 13 residues. This sequence joins TRBV29-1 and TRBJ1-1; 7 positions agree with TRBD1. Specimen: peripheral blood, collected in the first trimester of pregnancy. This clonotype was sampled from a female donor with multiple sclerosis, enrolled in a pregnancy study. This CDR3 is CSVVRMAGGEAFF. The CDR3 DNA reads as TGCAGCGTTGTACGGATGGCAGGGGGTGAAGCTTTCTTT.